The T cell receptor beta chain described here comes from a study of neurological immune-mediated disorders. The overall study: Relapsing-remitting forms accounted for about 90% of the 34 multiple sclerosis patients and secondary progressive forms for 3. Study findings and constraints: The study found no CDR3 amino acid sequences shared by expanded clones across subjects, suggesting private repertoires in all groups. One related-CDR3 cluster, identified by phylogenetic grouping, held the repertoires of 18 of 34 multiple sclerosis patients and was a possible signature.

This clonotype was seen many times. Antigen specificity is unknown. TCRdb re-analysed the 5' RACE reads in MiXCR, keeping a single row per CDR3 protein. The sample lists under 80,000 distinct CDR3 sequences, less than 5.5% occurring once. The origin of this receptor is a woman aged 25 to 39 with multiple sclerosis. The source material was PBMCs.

This CDR3 reads CASSRGGKSSTDTQYF. The CDR3 bases are TGTGCCAGCAGCAGGGGTGGTAAAAGTAGCACAGATACGCAGTATTTT. The V call is TRBV5-4, the J call TRBJ2-3; D is perhaps TRBD1 (5 bases). The CDR3 contains 16 residues. Germline values: CDR1 SGHNT, CDR2 YYREEE (reference sequence). Trimming cost V 4 bases and J 0 bases, with 15 bases left between them.